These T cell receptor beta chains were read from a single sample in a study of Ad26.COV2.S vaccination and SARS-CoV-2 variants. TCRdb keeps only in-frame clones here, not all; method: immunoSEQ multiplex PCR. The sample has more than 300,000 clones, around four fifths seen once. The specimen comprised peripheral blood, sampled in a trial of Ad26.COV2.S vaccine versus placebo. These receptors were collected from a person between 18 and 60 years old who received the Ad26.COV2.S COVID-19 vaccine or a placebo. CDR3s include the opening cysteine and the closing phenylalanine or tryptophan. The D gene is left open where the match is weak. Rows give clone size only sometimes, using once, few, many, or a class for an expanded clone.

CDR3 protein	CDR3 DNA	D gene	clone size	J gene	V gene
CASSADRGSRIFNEQFF	TGTGCCAGCAGTGCTGACAGGGGCTCTCGGATTTTCAATGAGCAGTTCTTC	TRBD1	NA	TRBJ2-1	TRBV6-1
CASSFRVVDQPQHF	TGTGCCAGCAGTTTTAGGGTTGTTGACCAGCCCCAGCATTTT	NA	NA	TRBJ1-5	TRBV27
CASSSLGSGGETQYF	TGTGCCAGCAGCTCCCTGGGTAGTGGTGGGGAGACCCAGTACTTC	NA	NA	TRBJ2-5	TRBV7-9
CASSLTGATAQETQYF	TGTGCCAGCAGCTTAACGGGTGCGACAGCCCAAGAGACCCAGTACTTC	NA	NA	TRBJ2-5	TRBV7-3
CASSPGTSGVNEQFF	TGTGCCAGCAGTCCGGGAACTAGCGGGGTCAATGAGCAGTTCTTC	TRBD2	few	TRBJ2-1	TRBV27
CASSEPGTTIYEQYF	TGCGCCAGCAGTGAGCCCGGGACAACCATCTACGAGCAGTACTTC	NA	once	TRBJ2-7	TRBV10-2
CASSSLAGAAYNEQFF	TGTGCCAGCAGCTCACTAGCGGGGGCGGCCTACAATGAGCAGTTCTTC	TRBD2	NA	TRBJ2-1	TRBV7-9
CASSTLGQGGYGYTF	TGTGCCAGCAGTACCTTAGGACAGGGGGGTTATGGCTACACCTTC	TRBD1	NA	TRBJ1-2	TRBV6-5
CSASRAGGFTDTQYF	TGCAGTGCTAGTCGAGCGGGGGGCTTCACAGATACGCAGTATTTT	TRBD2	NA	TRBJ2-3	TRBV20-1
CASSKGGELFF	TGTGCCAGCAGTAAGGGTGGGGAGCTGTTTTTT	NA	NA	TRBJ2-2	TRBV21-1